The T cell receptor beta chain under discussion was sequenced for a study of regulatory T cells in long-lasting Graves disease. Arm-PCR of CDR3 regions and iRepertoire HTBI primers were used to build TCR beta libraries. TCRdb analysed the multiplex PCR reads with MiXCR anew, one entry per CDR3 protein. This table has a few hundred thousand distinct CDR3 sequences, 16% appearing once. V was pared by 3 bases and J by 6 bases, with 4 bases of the junction left unmatched. Germline V CDR1 and CDR2: SGHNT, YENEEA. The CDR3 spans 15 residues. In its sample, this clonotype was seen a few times. No antigen is known for it. General study findings and limits: TRBV28, TRBJ1-2 and TRBJ2-5 emerged as the favored segments in persistent disease.

Described time point: newly diagnosed GD, antithyroid drugs for less than 3 months. RNA from PBMCs was the source of the TCR library. Separately, the same data were catalogued under a study of T cells in Graves' hyperthyroidism and ophthalmopathy. As that study records: RT-PCR in the first round (using the HTBI primer set) targeted the TCR CDR3.

The rearrangement links TRBV11-3 to TRBJ1-6; 8 nucleotides line up with TRBD1. The sample in question was peripheral blood mononuclear cells (PBMCs), obtained at new diagnosis, from a patient treated with antithyroid drugs. This receptor was taken from a middle-aged man with Graves disease. The CDR3 protein is CASSFGDRGNSPLHF. As DNA, the CDR3 is TGTGCCAGCAGCTTTGGAGACAGGGGTAATTCACCCCTCCACTTT.